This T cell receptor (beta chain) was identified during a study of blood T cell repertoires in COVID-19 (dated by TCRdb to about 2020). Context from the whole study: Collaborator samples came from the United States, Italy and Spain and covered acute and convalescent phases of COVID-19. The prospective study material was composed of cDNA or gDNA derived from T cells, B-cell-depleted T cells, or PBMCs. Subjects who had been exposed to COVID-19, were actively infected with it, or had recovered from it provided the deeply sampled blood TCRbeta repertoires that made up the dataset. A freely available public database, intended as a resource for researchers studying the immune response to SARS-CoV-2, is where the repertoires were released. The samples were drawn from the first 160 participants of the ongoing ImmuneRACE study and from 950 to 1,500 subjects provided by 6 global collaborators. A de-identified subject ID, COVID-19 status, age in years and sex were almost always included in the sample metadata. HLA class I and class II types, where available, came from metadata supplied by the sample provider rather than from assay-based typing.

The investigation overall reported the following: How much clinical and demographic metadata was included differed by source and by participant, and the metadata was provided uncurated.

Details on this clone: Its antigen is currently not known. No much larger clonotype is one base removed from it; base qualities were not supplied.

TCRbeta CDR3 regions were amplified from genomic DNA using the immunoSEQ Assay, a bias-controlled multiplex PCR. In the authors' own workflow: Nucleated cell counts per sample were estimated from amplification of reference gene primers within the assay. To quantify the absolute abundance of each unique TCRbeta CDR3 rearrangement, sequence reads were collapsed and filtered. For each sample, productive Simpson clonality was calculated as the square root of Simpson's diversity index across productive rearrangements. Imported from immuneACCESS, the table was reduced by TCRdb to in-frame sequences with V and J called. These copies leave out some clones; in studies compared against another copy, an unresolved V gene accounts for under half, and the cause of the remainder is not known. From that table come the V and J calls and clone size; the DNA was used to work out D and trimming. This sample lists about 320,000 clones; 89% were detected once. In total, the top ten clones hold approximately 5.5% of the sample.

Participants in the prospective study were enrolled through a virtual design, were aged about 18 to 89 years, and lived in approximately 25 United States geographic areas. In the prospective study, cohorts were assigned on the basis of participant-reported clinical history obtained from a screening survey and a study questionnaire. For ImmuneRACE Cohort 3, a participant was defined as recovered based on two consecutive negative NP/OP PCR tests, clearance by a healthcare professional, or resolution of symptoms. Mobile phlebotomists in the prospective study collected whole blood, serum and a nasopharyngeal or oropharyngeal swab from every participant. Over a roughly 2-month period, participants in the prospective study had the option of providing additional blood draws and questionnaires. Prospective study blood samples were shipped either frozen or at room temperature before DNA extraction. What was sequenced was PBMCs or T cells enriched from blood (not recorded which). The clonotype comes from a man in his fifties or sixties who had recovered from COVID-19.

At the DNA level, the sequence is TGTGCCAGCAGCAAGGGGCGGGCAGGGGTTGGAACTGAAGCTTTCTTT. It is translated as CASSKGRAGVGTEAFF. Recombination linked TRBV7-8 to TRBJ1-1; the D gene is perhaps TRBD1, on 6 matching bases. CDR3 length: 16 amino acids, cysteine to phenylalanine. The read is trimmed to its CDR3 DNA, 48 bases read in frame from base 1. Taken from the germline V gene, the CDR1 and CDR2 loops are SGHVS and FQNEAQ. V is shortened by 5 bases, J by 5 bases, and the region joining them spans 21 bases.